This TCR beta chain was captured by sequencing in a study of blood T cell repertoires in COVID-19. Among Cohort 3 donors, those recovered had two negative PCRs, clearance, or symptom resolution. Libraries were prepared by immunoSEQ multiplex PCR; TCRdb keeps only in-frame clonotypes and omits some of them. This sample carries 450,000 to 500,000 clones, 80% to 90% of them seen once, and the ten largest clones take 6.5% to 9.5%. The clonotype was recovered from a woman aged 60-75 years who had recovered from COVID-19. The specimen was PBMCs or T cells enriched from blood (not recorded which).

DNA of the CDR3: TGTGCCAGCAGTCCACAAGGGGAGGACGAGCAGTACTTC. Translation: CASSPQGEDEQYF. V usage is TRBV5-5 and J usage is TRBJ2-7; TRBD2 might be the D (6 bases). Trimming shortened V by 5 bases and J by 5 bases, and 14 bases separated the two germline ends. CDR3 length: 13 residues. CDR1 is SGHKS, CDR2 YYEKEE, per germline (reference sequence).